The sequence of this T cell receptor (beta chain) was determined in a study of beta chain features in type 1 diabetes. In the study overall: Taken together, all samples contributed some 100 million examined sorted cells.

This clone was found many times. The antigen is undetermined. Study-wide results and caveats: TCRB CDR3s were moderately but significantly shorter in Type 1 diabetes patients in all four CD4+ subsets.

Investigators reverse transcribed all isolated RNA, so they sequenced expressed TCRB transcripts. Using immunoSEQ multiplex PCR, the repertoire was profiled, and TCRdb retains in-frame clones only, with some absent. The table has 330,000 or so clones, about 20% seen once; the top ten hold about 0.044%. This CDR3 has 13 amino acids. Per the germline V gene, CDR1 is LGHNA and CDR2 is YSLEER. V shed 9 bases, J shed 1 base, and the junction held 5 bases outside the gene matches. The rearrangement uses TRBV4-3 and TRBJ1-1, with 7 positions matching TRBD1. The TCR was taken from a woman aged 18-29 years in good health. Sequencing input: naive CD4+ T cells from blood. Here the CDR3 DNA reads TGCGCCAGAGGGACAGTGGAGAACACTGAAGCTTTCTTT. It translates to CARGTVENTEAFF.